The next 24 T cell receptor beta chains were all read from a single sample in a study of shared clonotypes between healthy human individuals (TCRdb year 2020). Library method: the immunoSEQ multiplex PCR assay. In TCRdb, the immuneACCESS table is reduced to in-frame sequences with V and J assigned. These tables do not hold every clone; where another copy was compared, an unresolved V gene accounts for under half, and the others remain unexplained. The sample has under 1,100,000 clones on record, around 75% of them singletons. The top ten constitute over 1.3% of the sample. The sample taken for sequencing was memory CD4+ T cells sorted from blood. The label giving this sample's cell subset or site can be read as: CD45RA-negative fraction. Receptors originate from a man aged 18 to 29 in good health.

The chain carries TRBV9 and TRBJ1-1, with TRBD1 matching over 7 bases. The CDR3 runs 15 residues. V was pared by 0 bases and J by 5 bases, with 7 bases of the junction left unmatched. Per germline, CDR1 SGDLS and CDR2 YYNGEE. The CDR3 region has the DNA TGTGCCAGCAGCGTAGCTGCAGGGGGAGAAACTGAAGCTTTCTTT. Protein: CASSVAAGGETEAFF. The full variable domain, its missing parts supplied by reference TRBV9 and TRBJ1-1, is DSGVTQTPKHLITATGQRVTLRCSPRSGDLSVYWYQQSLDQGLQFLIQYYNGEERAKGNILERFSAQQFPDLHSELNLSSLELGDSALYFCASSVAAGGETEAFFGQGTRLTVV.

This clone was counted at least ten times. For the CDR3, the DNA is TGTGCCAGCAGTGTTTCCGGGCTACCGATGCCCCGGGATACGCAGTATTTT. It specifies CASSVSGLPMPRDTQYF. This sequence joins TRBV27 and TRBJ2-3; no reliable D call. The germline V gene encodes CDR1 MNHEY and CDR2 SMNVEV (reference sequence). V lost 5 bases and J 6 bases, leaving 24 bases between the germline ends. The CDR3 loop spans 17 amino acids.

CDR3 region: CASSPWGVGESYEQYF. The CDR3 DNA sequence: TGCGCCAGCAGCCCTTGGGGGGTAGGGGAATCCTACGAGCAGTACTTC. This chain connects TRBV5-1 to TRBJ2-7; D is perhaps TRBD2 (6 bases). Germline V gives CDR1 SGHRS, CDR2 YFSETQ. V lost 4 bases and J 1 base, leaving 18 bases between the germline ends. There are 16 residues in the CDR3.

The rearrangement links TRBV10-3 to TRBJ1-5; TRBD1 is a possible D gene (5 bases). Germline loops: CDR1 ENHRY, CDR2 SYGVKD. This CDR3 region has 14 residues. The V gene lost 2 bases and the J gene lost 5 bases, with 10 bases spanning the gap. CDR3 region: CAISERVGDQPQHF. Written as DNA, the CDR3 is TGTGCCATCAGTGAGAGGGTGGGGGATCAGCCCCAGCATTTT.

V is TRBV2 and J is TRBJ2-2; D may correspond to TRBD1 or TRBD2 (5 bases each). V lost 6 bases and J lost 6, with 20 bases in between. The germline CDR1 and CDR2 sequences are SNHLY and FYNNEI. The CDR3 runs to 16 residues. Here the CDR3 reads CASRERQPGVAGELFF. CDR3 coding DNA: TGTGCCAGCAGAGAAAGACAGCCCGGGGTGGCCGGGGAGCTGTTTTTT.

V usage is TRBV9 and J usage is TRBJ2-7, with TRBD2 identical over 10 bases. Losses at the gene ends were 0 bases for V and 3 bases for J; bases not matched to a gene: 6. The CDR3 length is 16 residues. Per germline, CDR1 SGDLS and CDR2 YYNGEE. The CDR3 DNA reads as TGTGCCAGCAGCGTAGGGCTAGCGGGGGCCTACTACGAGCAGTACTTC. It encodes CASSVGLAGAYYEQYF.

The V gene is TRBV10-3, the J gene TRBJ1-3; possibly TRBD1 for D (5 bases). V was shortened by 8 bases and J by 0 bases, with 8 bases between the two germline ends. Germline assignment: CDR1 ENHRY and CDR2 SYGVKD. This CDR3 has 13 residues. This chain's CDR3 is CAIGANSGNTIYF. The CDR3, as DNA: TGTGCCATCGGGGCCAACTCTGGAAACACCATATATTTT.

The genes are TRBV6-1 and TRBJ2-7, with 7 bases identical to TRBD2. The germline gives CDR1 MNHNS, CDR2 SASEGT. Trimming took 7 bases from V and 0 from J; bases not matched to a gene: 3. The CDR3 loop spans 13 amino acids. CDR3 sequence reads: CASTSGPSYEQYF. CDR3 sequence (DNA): TGTGCCAGCACTAGCGGACCCTCCTACGAGCAGTACTTC.

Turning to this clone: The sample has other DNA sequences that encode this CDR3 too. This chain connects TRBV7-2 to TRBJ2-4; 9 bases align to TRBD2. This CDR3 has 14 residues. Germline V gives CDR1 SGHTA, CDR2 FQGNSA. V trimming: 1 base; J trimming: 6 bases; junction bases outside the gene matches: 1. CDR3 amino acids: CASSLGSGGNIQYF. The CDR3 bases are TGTGCCAGCAGCTTAGGTAGCGGGGGAAACATTCAGTACTTC.

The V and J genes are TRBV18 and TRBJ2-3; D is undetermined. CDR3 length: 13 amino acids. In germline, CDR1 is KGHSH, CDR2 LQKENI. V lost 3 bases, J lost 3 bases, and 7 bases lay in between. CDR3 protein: CASSPDETDTQYF. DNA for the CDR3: TGTGCCAGCTCACCGGACGAGACAGATACGCAGTATTTT.

CDR3 bases: TGTGCCAGCAGCCCCTCGGCCCAGGGGAACTATGGCTACACCTTC. It translates to CASSPSAQGNYGYTF. The chain couples TRBV7-8 to TRBJ1-2, with D perhaps matching TRBD1 (6 bases). Between the trimmed V and J ends, which lost 5 bases and 2 bases, there was a span of 15 bases. CDR1 and CDR2 (germline): SGHVS, FQNEAQ. The CDR3 spans 15 residues.

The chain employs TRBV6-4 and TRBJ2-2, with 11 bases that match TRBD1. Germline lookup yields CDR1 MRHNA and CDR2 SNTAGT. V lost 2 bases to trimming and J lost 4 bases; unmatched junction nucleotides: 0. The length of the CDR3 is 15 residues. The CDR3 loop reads CASSDGTGGTGELFF. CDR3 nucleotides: TGTGCCAGCAGTGACGGGACAGGGGGCACCGGGGAGCTGTTTTTT.

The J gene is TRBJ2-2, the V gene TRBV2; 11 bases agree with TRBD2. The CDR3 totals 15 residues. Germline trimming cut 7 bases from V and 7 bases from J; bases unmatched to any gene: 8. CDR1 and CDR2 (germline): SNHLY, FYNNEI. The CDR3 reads CASTPTTSGGGELFF. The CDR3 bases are TGTGCCAGCACCCCGACCACTAGCGGGGGCGGGGAGCTGTTTTTT.

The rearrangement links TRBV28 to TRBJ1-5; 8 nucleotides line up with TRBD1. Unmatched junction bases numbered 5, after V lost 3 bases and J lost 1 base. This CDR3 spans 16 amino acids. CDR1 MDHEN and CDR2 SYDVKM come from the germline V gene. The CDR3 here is CASSFRGRRSNQPQHF. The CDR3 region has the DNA TGTGCCAGCAGTTTCAGGGGGCGCCGGAGCAATCAGCCCCAGCATTTT.

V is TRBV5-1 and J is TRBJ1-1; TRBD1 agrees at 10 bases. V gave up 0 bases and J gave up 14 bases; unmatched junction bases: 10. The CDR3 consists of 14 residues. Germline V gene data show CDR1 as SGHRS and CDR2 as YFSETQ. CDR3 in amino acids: CASSLGQGAGVEFF. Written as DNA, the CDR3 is TGCGCCAGCAGCTTGGGACAGGGGGCTGGGGTTGAGTTCTTT.

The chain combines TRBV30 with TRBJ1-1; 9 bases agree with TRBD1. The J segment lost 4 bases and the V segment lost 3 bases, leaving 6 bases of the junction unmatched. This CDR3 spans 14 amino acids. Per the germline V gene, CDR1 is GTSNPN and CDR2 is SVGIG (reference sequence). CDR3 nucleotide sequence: TGTGCCTGGAGGGGGACAGGGCAAGGCACTGAAGCTTTCTTT. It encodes CAWRGTGQGTEAFF.

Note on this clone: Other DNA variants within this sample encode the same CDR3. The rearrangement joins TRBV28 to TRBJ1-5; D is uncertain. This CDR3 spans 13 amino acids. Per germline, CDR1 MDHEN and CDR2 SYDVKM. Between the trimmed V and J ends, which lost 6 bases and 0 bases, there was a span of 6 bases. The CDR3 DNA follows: TGTGCCAGCAGCCTCAATAGCAATCAGCCCCAGCATTTT. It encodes CASSLNSNQPQHF.

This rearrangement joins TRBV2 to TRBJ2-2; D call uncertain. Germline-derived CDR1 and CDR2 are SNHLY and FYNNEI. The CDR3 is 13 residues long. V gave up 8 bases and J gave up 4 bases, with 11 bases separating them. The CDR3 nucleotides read TGTGCCAGCGACGTCACAACCACCGGGGAGCTGTTTTTT. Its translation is CASDVTTTGELFF.

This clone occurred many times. The CDR3 protein is CASSELEKTEAFF. The CDR3 region has the DNA TGTGCCAGCAGTGAGTTGGAAAAAACTGAAGCTTTCTTT. The chain has TRBV2 and TRBJ1-1; D not resolved. The V end was cut by 3 bases, the J end by 5 bases, with 10 bases between. In germline, CDR1 is SNHLY, CDR2 FYNNEI. The CDR3 has 13 residues.

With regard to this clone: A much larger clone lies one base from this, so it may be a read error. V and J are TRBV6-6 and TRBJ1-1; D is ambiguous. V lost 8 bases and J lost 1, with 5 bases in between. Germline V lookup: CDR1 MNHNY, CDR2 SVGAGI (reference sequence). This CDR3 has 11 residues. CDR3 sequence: CASEGNTEAFF. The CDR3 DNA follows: TGTGCCAGCGAGGGGAACACTGAAGCTTTCTTT.

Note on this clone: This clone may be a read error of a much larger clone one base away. CDR3 nucleotide sequence: TGTGCCAGCAGCTTAGAAGGGGCAGATACGCAGTATTTT. It specifies CASSLEGADTQYF. The chain links TRBV11-3 to TRBJ2-3, with D perhaps TRBD1 (5 bases). This CDR3 contains 13 residues. V lost 0 bases and J lost 4, with 5 bases in between. CDR1 is SGHNT, CDR2 YENEEA, per germline.

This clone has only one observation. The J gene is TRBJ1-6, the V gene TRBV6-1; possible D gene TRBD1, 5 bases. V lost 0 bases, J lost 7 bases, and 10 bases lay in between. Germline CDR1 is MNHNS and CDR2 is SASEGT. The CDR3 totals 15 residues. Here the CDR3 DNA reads TGTGCCAGCAGTGAAGCCGGGACCCCAAATTCACCCCTCCACTTT. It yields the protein CASSEAGTPNSPLHF.

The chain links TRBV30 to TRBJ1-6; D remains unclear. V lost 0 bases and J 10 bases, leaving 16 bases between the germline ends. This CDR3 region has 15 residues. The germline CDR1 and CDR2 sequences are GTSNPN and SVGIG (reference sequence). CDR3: CAWSVGTGSRSPLHF. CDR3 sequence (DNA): TGTGCCTGGAGTGTAGGCACGGGGTCGAGATCACCCCTCCACTTT.

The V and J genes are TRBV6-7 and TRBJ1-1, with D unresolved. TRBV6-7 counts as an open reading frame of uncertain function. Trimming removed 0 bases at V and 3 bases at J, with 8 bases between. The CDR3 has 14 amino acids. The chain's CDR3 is CASSYSKLDTEAFF. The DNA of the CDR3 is TGTGCCAGCAGTTACTCGAAACTGGACACTGAAGCTTTCTTT.